This TCR beta chain comes out of a study of shared clonotypes between healthy human individuals. The overall study: The study enrolled two women and a few men aged 18 to 49. Study findings and constraints: Compared with memory subsets, naive subsets generally had larger estimated richness.

All donors qualified as healthy HIV-negative adults and had experienced no recent acute infections or vaccinations. Concerning this clone itself: Its target is unknown.

Running of the assay took place at deep level. Assay: immunoSEQ multiplex PCR; the TCRdb copy retains only in-frame clones and omits some. This sample has over a million clones, with 98% found just once. CDR3 size: 16 residues. The germline CDR1 and CDR2 sequences are LNHDA and SQIVND (reference sequence). V trimming: 2 bases; J trimming: 9 bases; junction bases outside the gene matches: 11. This sequence was found in a man under 40 in good health. The chain employs TRBV19 and TRBJ2-1, with TRBD2 matching over 9 bases. Sequenced material: naive CD4+ T cells sorted from blood. Described subset: CD45RA+ positively selected. CDR3 sequence: CASSISRTSAGGEQFF. The CDR3 region has the DNA TGTGCCAGTAGTATATCACGGACTAGCGCCGGCGGTGAGCAGTTCTTC.